The next 24 T cell receptor beta chains were all read from a single sample in a study of T cells in Graves' hyperthyroidism and ophthalmopathy. From RNA transcripts, TCR beta CDR3 regions were amplified. The HTBI primer set drove a first-round RT-PCR of the TCR CDR3. MiXCR, run by TCRdb on the multiplex PCR reads, gives a single entry per CDR3 protein. This sample has a few hundred thousand distinct CDR3 sequences, with more than 45% found just once. Sequenced input: peripheral blood or thyroid tissue (not recorded which). The receptors come from a woman aged 18-30 years with Graves' hyperthyroidism.

This clonotype was counted a single time. With a much larger clone just one base away, this may be a read error. The J gene is TRBJ2-5, the V gene TRBV20-1; D is perhaps TRBD1 or TRBD2 (5 bases each). CDR3 size: 12 residues. CDR1 and CDR2 from the germline V gene are DFQATT and SNEGSKA (reference sequence). The DNA of the CDR3 is TGCAGTGCGTGGGACCTCGAAGAGGCCCAGTACTTC. It codes for CSAWDLEEAQYF.

The V gene is TRBV15, the J gene TRBJ1-1; the D is unclear. The CDR3 extends over 16 amino acids. V lost 3 bases and J 3 bases, leaving 17 bases between the germline ends. CDR1 and CDR2 from the germline V gene are LNHNV and YYDKDF (reference sequence). The CDR3 is CATSRKRERRHTEAFF. CDR3 DNA: TGTGCCACCAGCAGGAAGCGGGAGAGGAGGCACACTGAAGCTTTCTTT.

This clonotype has only one observation. The rearrangement joins TRBV29-1 to TRBJ1-4; 7 nucleotides match TRBD1. CDR1 and CDR2 from the germline V gene are SQVTM and ANQGSEA. CDR3 length equals 12 residues. Trimming removed 2 bases from V and 11 bases from J; junction bases left unmatched: 5. The CDR3: CSVEQGDEKLFF. The DNA for the CDR3 is TGCAGCGTTGAACAGGGGGACGAGAAACTGTTTTTT.

This chain links TRBV20-1 with TRBJ2-7; unclear D gene. Germline CDR1 DFQATT, CDR2 SNEGSKA (reference sequence). The CDR3 totals 12 residues. V lost 6 bases and J 2 bases, leaving 11 bases between the germline ends. In DNA, the CDR3 is TGCAGTGCCGACCTTGGGGCCTACGAGCAGTACTTC. Its protein product is CSADLGAYEQYF.

This clonotype was recorded at least ten times. The rearrangement joins TRBV29-1 to TRBJ2-2; 7 bases are shared with TRBD2. The CDR3 is 13 residues long. Germline CDR1 SQVTM, CDR2 ANQGSEA. Germline trimming cut 4 bases from V and 7 bases from J; bases unmatched to any gene: 6. CDR3 sequence reads: CSVATSVLGELFF. The DNA for the CDR3 is TGCAGCGTTGCCACTAGCGTACTCGGGGAGCTGTTTTTT.

Comments on this clonotype: It may be a read error: a sequence one base away is much more abundant. This chain uses TRBV14 with TRBJ1-2, with D possibly TRBD1 on 5 matching bases. Trimming removed 3 bases from V and 4 bases from J, with 15 bases in between. CDR3 size: 15 residues. Germline CDR1 and CDR2: SGHDN and FVKESK. CDR3 sequence: CASSQRGQPLYGYTF. The CDR3 nucleotides read TGTGCCAGCAGCCAGAGGGGTCAGCCCCTCTATGGCTACACCTTC. Full variable domain (missing parts from reference TRBV14 and TRBJ1-2): EAGVTQFPSHSVIEKGQTVTLRCDPISGHDNLYWYRRVMGKEIKFLLHFVKESKQDESGMPNNRFLAERTGGTYSTLKVQPAELEDSGVYFCASSQRGQPLYGYTFGSGTRLTVV.

This clonotype was seen more than once but under ten times. The chain combines TRBV29-1 with TRBJ2-7; no clear D. Germline lookup yields CDR1 SQVTM and CDR2 ANQGSEA. V lost 0 bases and J lost 6, with 9 bases in between. The CDR3 totals 12 residues. CDR3 DNA sequence: TGCAGCGTTGAAGATCTTTTTGCCGAGCAGTACTTC. It specifies CSVEDLFAEQYF.

The V call is TRBV2, the J call TRBJ2-3; D uncertain. V was cut by 4 bases and J by 0 bases, with 11 bases left in between. This CDR3 region has 15 residues. CDR1 and CDR2 from the germline V gene are SNHLY and FYNNEI. The CDR3 nucleotides are TGTGCCAGCAGTGGGGATTTGGTTAGCACAGATACGCAGTATTTT. Its translation is CASSGDLVSTDTQYF.

The chain has TRBV7-6 and TRBJ1-3, with D maybe TRBD1 (5 bases). There are 14 residues in the CDR3. Germline CDR1 reads SGHVS; CDR2 reads FNYEAQ. The germline V and J ends were trimmed by 3 bases and 2 bases, with 8 bases remaining between them. The CDR3 here is CASSLVGAGNTIYF. CDR3 sequence (DNA): TGTGCCAGCAGCTTGGTAGGGGCTGGAAACACCATATATTTT.

As for this clonotype: With a much larger clone just one base away, this may be a read error. Lacking the conserved final phenylalanine or tryptophan, this CDR3 likely reflects a read error. V is TRBV29-1 and J is TRBJ1-2; D unclear. The V gene's germline CDR1 is SQVTM and CDR2 ANQGSEA. V was trimmed by 8 bases and J by 4 bases, leaving 14 bases between them. This CDR3 spans 12 amino acids. The CDR3 bases are TGCAGCACTCTCGATGGTTCCTATGGCTACACCCTC. Its translation is CSTLDGSYGYTL.

This clonotype was counted many times. The genes are TRBV29-1 and TRBJ2-6; D perhaps matches TRBD2 (5 bases). The CDR3 is 17 amino acids. Trimming took 0 bases from V and 0 from J, leaving 12 bases between them. The germline CDR1 and CDR2 sequences are SQVTM and ANQGSEA. The chain's CDR3 is CSVEDRGQSSGANVLTF. The CDR3 DNA is TGCAGCGTTGAAGATCGGGGTCAGAGCTCTGGGGCCAACGTCCTGACTTTC. The complete variable domain, with remaining parts taken from reference TRBV29-1 and TRBJ2-6, reads SAVISQKPSRDICQRGTSLTIQCQVDSQVTMMFWYRQQPGQSLTLIATANQGSEATYESGFVIDKFPISRPNLTFSTLTVSNMSPEDSSIYLCSVEDRGQSSGANVLTFGAGSRLTVL.

The V call is TRBV12-3 or TRBV12-4, the J call TRBJ1-4; no reliable D call. This CDR3 has 15 amino acids. CDR3 in amino acids: CASAANVATNEKLFF. Written as DNA, the CDR3 is TGTGCTAGTGCCGCCAATGTTGCAACTAATGAAAAACTGTTTTTT.

This clonotype was seen ten or more times. The V and J genes are TRBV29-1 and TRBJ2-7; D remains unclear. Germline V gene data show CDR1 as SQVTM and CDR2 as ANQGSEA. V dropped 3 bases and J dropped 3 bases, with 15 bases sitting between them. This CDR3 contains 14 residues. The CDR3: CSVDLGISGYEQYF. The CDR3 DNA follows: TGCAGCGTTGATCTCGGAATCTCGGGCTACGAGCAGTACTTC.

The chain has TRBV10-3 and TRBJ2-5; TRBD1 or TRBD2 may be the D gene (5 bases each). Germline CDR1 and CDR2: ENHRY and SYGVKD. The CDR3 spans 13 residues. The V and J ends lost 2 bases and 5 bases respectively, with 9 bases between them. CDR3 DNA sequence: TGTGCCATCAGTGAGGGGGACCGGGAGACCCAGTACTTC. Translation: CAISEGDRETQYF.

This clonotype was counted many times. A junction end diverges from the germline sequence, so it may reflect a read error. The chain joins TRBV10-3 to TRBJ1-6; D is possibly TRBD1 (5 bases). The CDR3 sequence is 14 residues long. CDR1 ENHRY and CDR2 SYGVKD come from the germline V gene. CDR3 nucleotides: TGTGCCAGCAGTTACGGGGCAGGGAATTCACCCCTCCACTTT. Encoded protein: CASSYGAGNSPLHF.

The chain employs TRBV29-1 and TRBJ1-2; 8 positions agree with TRBD1. Germline-derived CDR1 and CDR2 are SQVTM and ANQGSEA. The CDR3 runs to 11 residues. V was clipped by 8 bases and J by 8 bases; unmatched bases: 7. CDR3 loop: CSPRTGRGYTF. The CDR3 DNA reads as TGCAGCCCCCGGACAGGGCGAGGCTACACCTTC.

This clonotype is a singleton in its sample. A much larger clone sits a single nucleotide away, making a read error possible. It is likely a read error, because the conserved phenylalanine at the end of the CDR3 is missing. J is TRBJ1-1 and V is TRBV2, with D hard to call. The CDR3 contains 11 residues. Germline-derived CDR1 and CDR2 are SNHLY and FYNNEI. Trimming shortened V by 4 bases and J by 5 bases, and 5 bases separated the two germline ends. CDR3 in amino acids: CASSGVTEAFL. The CDR3 bases are TGTGCCAGCAGTGGGGTGACTGAAGCTTTCCTT.

The chain recombines TRBV29-1 with TRBJ1-1, with TRBD1 matching 10 bases. Germline V gene lookup returns CDR1 SQVTM and CDR2 ANQGSEA. The CDR3 extends over 12 amino acids. V lost 6 bases to trimming and J lost 7 bases; unmatched junction nucleotides: 5. The CDR3 is CSVPGTGVEAFF. For the CDR3, the DNA is TGCAGCGTGCCCGGGACAGGGGTTGAAGCTTTCTTT.

The chain combines TRBV29-1 with TRBJ2-7; 9 bases agree with TRBD1. This CDR3 spans 13 amino acids. Germline V CDR1 and CDR2: SQVTM, ANQGSEA. V gave up 7 bases and J gave up 4 bases; unmatched junction bases: 8. The CDR3, as DNA: TGCAGCGCTCGAACAGGGGGCGAGTACGAGCAGTACTTC. Its translation: CSARTGGEYEQYF.

This clonotype was detected a few times. The chain combines TRBV2 with TRBJ1-3, with 8 positions matching TRBD1. The CDR3 is made up of 16 amino acids. Germline CDR1 and CDR2: SNHLY and FYNNEI. The junction had 9 bases not matched to a gene; V was cut back by 2 bases and J by 6 bases. CDR3 nucleotide sequence: TGTGCCAGCAGTGAAAGTGTCCCAGGGGGCGAAAACACCATATATTTT. Translated, it gives CASSESVPGGENTIYF.

The chain uses TRBV2 and TRBJ1-3; D gene unclear. The J call may be mistaken, given a closer DNA end match to TRBJ2-3. CDR1 and CDR2 from the germline V gene are SNHLY and FYNNEI. CDR3 length equals 12 residues. The CDR3 protein is CASSELAATQYF. CDR3 nucleotide sequence: TGTGCCAGCAGTGAATTAGCTGCTACGCAGTATTTT.

A note on this clonotype: The junction differs from germline at one of its ends, possibly a read error. V and J are TRBV7-9 and TRBJ2-5, with D possibly TRBD1 on 6 matching bases. This CDR3 is 21 amino acids long. Germline CDR1 reads SEHNR; CDR2 reads FQNEAQ (reference sequence). The CDR3 sequence: CASCIEVRELKLRDIGETQHF. CDR3 DNA: TGTGCCAGCTGTATCGAGGTTCGGGAACTTAAACTCCGGGACATCGGAGAGACCCAGCACTTC.

V usage is TRBV19 and J usage is TRBJ2-7; 8 bases are a match to TRBD1. Germline V gene data show CDR1 as LNHDA and CDR2 as SQIVND (reference sequence). This CDR3 is 12 amino acids long. J gave up 7 bases and V 4 bases, and 3 bases lay outside the gene matches. As DNA, the CDR3 is TGTGCCAGTAGTACATGGGACAGGGAGCAGTACTTC. Protein: CASSTWDREQYF.

J is TRBJ1-4 and V is TRBV25-1; the D is unclear. This CDR3 is built from 14 residues. The germline gives CDR1 MGHDK, CDR2 SYGVNS. V gave up 7 bases and J gave up 0 bases, with 9 bases separating them. Here the CDR3 DNA reads TGTGCCAGCATCTTAGGAGCAACTAATGAAAAACTGTTTTTT. It is translated as CASILGATNEKLFF.